These 25 T cell receptor beta chains were all obtained from the same sample, sequenced in a study of blood T cell repertoires in COVID-19. TCRdb keeps only in-frame clones here, not all; method: immunoSEQ multiplex PCR. The sample comprises roughly 100,000 clones, 71% of which are singletons, and approximately 0.9% rests with the top ten. The sample comprised peripheral blood. The receptors originated from a human donor with acute or convalescent COVID-19. The donor label of this sample is uncertain.

This chain uses TRBV3-1 (or the pseudogene TRBV3-2) with TRBJ1-1; D unresolved. The CDR3 runs 13 residues. Per the germline V gene, CDR1 is LGHDT and CDR2 is YNNKEL (reference sequence). V lost 4 bases, J lost 1 base, and 7 bases lay in between. The chain's CDR3 is CASSRSGNTEAFF. The CDR3 bases are TGTGCCAGCAGCCGTTCGGGGAACACTGAAGCTTTCTTT.

The V gene is TRBV7-6, the J gene TRBJ2-5; the match to TRBD1 covers 8 bases. Trimming removed 5 bases from V and 1 base from J; junction bases left unmatched: 6. This CDR3 is built from 15 residues. The V gene's germline CDR1 is SGHVS and CDR2 FNYEAQ. The CDR3: CASSIRTGSQETQYF. The CDR3 DNA reads as TGTGCCAGCAGCATACGGACAGGGTCCCAAGAGACCCAGTACTTC. Combining the CDR3 with reference TRBV7-6 and TRBJ2-5 gives the whole variable domain GAGVSQSPRYKVTKRGQDVALRCDPISGHVSLYWYRQALGQGPEFLTYFNYEAQQDKSGLPNDRFSAERPEGSISTLTIQRTEQRDSAMYRCASSIRTGSQETQYFGPGTRLLVL.

The V and J genes are TRBV11-2 and TRBJ2-6; D is uncertain. Germline V gives CDR1 SGHAT, CDR2 FQNNGV. V lost 5 bases to trimming and J lost 0 bases, with 14 bases between them. The CDR3 loop spans 17 amino acids. The CDR3 coding sequence is TGTGCCAGCAGCCACAACCCGTTTGACTCTGGGGCCAACGTCCTGACTTTC. This codes for CASSHNPFDSGANVLTF. Full variable domain (missing parts from reference TRBV11-2 and TRBJ2-6): EAGVAQSPRYKIIEKRQSVAFWCNPISGHATLYWYQQILGQGPKLLIQFQNNGVVDDSQLPKDRFSAERLKGVDSTLKIQPAKLEDSAVYLCASSHNPFDSGANVLTFGAGSRLTVL.

The chain combines TRBV19 with TRBJ2-6, with D maybe TRBD2 (7 bases). Per germline, CDR1 LNHDA and CDR2 SQIVND (reference sequence). V was pared by 4 bases and J by 4 bases, with 11 bases between. The CDR3 loop spans 15 amino acids. This CDR3 reads CASSRAGAGANVLTF. DNA of the CDR3: TGTGCCAGTAGTAGGGCGGGGGCCGGGGCCAACGTCCTGACTTTC.

This clone was detected once. V usage is TRBV7-2 and J usage is TRBJ2-7; D unresolved. Deletions cut 3 bases from V and 2 bases from J, with 8 bases between. The CDR3 extends over 13 amino acids. Germline V lookup: CDR1 SGHTA, CDR2 FQGNSA. CDR3 in amino acids: CASSFSPTYEQYF. The DNA for the CDR3 is TGTGCCAGCAGCTTCTCCCCTACCTACGAGCAGTACTTC. Looking up the rest from reference TRBV7-2 and TRBJ2-7 gives the full variable domain: GAGVSQSPSNKVTEKGKDVELRCDPISGHTALYWYRQSLGQGLEFLIYFQGNSAPDKSGLPSDRFSAERTGGSVSTLTIQRTQQEDSAVYLCASSFSPTYEQYFGPGTRLTVT.

V gene TRBV27 combines with J gene TRBJ2-1, with 8 nucleotides matching TRBD1. Germline values: CDR1 MNHEY, CDR2 SMNVEV (reference sequence). This CDR3 contains 16 residues. V lost 0 bases and J lost 3; bases outside the gene matches: 4. The CDR3, as DNA: TGTGCCAGCAGTTTATCGACAGGGGTGTACTACAATGAGCAGTTCTTC. Its translation is CASSLSTGVYYNEQFF.

In regard to this clone: Other DNA sequences in the sample encode the same CDR3. The chain links TRBV28 to TRBJ1-5, with 7 bases fitting TRBD1. V trimming: 1 base; J trimming: 2 bases; junction bases outside the gene matches: 2. Germline lookup yields CDR1 MDHEN and CDR2 SYDVKM. The CDR3 runs 15 residues. The CDR3 DNA reads TGTGCCAGCAGTTTATCTGACAGGGGCAATCAGCCCCAGCATTTT. This translates into CASSLSDRGNQPQHF.

CDR3 nucleotides: TGTGCCAGCAGTGAAATGCGGGCAGGGGGAACTGAAGCTTTCTTT. The encoded protein is CASSEMRAGGTEAFF. The chain links TRBV25-1 to TRBJ1-1, with TRBD1 identical over 7 bases. Trimming at V came to 2 bases and at J to 5 bases, leaving 8 bases not matched to a gene. CDR1 and CDR2 from the germline V gene are MGHDK and SYGVNS. The CDR3 runs to 15 residues.

This clone was recorded only once. The chain is built from TRBV5-1 and TRBJ2-1; D is unclear. Germline V gene data show CDR1 as SGHRS and CDR2 as YFSETQ. This CDR3 is 13 amino acids long. Trimming cost V 1 base and J 8 bases, with 10 bases left between them. DNA of the CDR3: TGCGCCAGCAGCTTGACGGCTGCGGATGAGCAGTTCTTC. Translating gives CASSLTAADEQFF.

V usage is TRBV2 and J usage is TRBJ1-6, with D possibly TRBD1 on 6 matching bases. V was cut by 7 bases and J by 0 bases, with 22 bases left in between. Germline loops: CDR1 SNHLY, CDR2 FYNNEI. This CDR3 is built from 19 residues. CDR3 DNA sequence: TGTGCCAGCAAAGGCGTAGGACAGCGATTGAGCTCCTATAATTCACCCCTCCACTTT. Protein sequence: CASKGVGQRLSSYNSPLHF.

This chain uses TRBV7-6 with TRBJ2-5, with 16 bases matching TRBD2. Germline CDR1 and CDR2: SGHVS and FNYEAQ. The length of the CDR3 is 17 residues. V trimming: 3 bases; J trimming: 2 bases; junction bases outside the gene matches: 3. The CDR3 loop reads CASSLGLAGGLQETQYF. CDR3 DNA: TGTGCCAGCAGCTTGGGACTAGCGGGGGGGTTACAAGAGACCCAGTACTTC. Full variable domain (outside the CDR3, taken from reference TRBV7-6 and TRBJ2-5): GAGVSQSPRYKVTKRGQDVALRCDPISGHVSLYWYRQALGQGPEFLTYFNYEAQQDKSGLPNDRFSAERPEGSISTLTIQRTEQRDSAMYRCASSLGLAGGLQETQYFGPGTRLLVL.

The V and J genes are TRBV30 and TRBJ2-3; TRBD2 is a possible D gene (6 bases). This CDR3 is built from 14 residues. V was pared by 5 bases and J by 0 bases, with 12 bases between. CDR1 is GTSNPN and CDR2 is SVGIG in the germline V gene (reference sequence). The CDR3 DNA reads as TGTGCCTGGGGATTCGGGAGTAGCACAGATACGCAGTATTTT. This encodes CAWGFGSSTDTQYF.

The chain is built from TRBV5-5 and TRBJ1-2; D remains ambiguous. Germline V gene lookup returns CDR1 SGHKS and CDR2 YYEKEE (reference sequence). Trimming left V 3 bases short and J 0 bases short, with 6 bases between. The CDR3 runs 13 residues. The CDR3 coding sequence is TGTGCCAGCAGCTCCCCATCTAACTATGGCTACACCTTC. It specifies CASSSPSNYGYTF.

The chain has TRBV2 and TRBJ2-2; no clear D gene. V was trimmed by 1 base and J by 6 bases, leaving 3 bases between them. The germline V gene encodes CDR1 SNHLY and CDR2 FYNNEI. The CDR3 is 12 residues long. In nucleotides, the CDR3 is TGTGCCAGCAGTGAAGAGCCCGGGGAGCTGTTTTTT. It specifies CASSEEPGELFF.

The chain links TRBV7-9 to TRBJ2-4; TRBD1 is a possible D gene (5 bases). The germline V gene has CDR1 SEHNR and CDR2 FQNEAQ (reference sequence). V gave up 1 base and J gave up 7 bases, with 11 bases separating them. The CDR3 is made up of 14 amino acids. The CDR3: CASSLGGLRNIQYF. In nucleotides, the CDR3 is TGTGCCAGCAGCTTAGGGGGCCTGAGGAACATTCAGTACTTC.

In its sample, this clone was seen a few times. The V and J genes are TRBV5-5 and TRBJ1-2, with no clear D. Deletions cut 1 base from V and 2 bases from J, with 6 bases between. This CDR3 is built from 13 residues. CDR1 and CDR2 (germline): SGHKS, YYEKEE (reference sequence). The chain's CDR3 is CASSLPGNYGYTF. DNA of the CDR3: TGTGCCAGCAGCTTGCCGGGGAACTATGGCTACACCTTC.

The chain recombines TRBV29-1 with TRBJ1-1; tentatively, D is TRBD1 (6 bases). The CDR3 length is 12 residues. Trimming shortened V by 0 bases and J by 6 bases, and 8 bases separated the two germline ends. In germline, CDR1 is SQVTM, CDR2 ANQGSEA. The CDR3 nucleotides are TGCAGCGTTGAAGACAGGGGCGCTGAAGCTTTCTTT. This sequence encodes CSVEDRGAEAFF. Full variable domain (remainder filled in from reference TRBV29-1 and TRBJ1-1): SAVISQKPSRDICQRGTSLTIQCQVDSQVTMMFWYRQQPGQSLTLIATANQGSEATYESGFVIDKFPISRPNLTFSTLTVSNMSPEDSSIYLCSVEDRGAEAFFGQGTRLTVV.

The chain recombines TRBV12-5 with TRBJ1-5, with D possibly being TRBD1 (5 bases). Germline loops: CDR1 LGHNT, CDR2 FRNRAP. The CDR3 is 13 residues long. The V gene lost 3 bases and the J gene lost 4 bases, with 7 bases spanning the gap. The chain's CDR3 is CASGLRGNQPQHF. CDR3 bases: TGTGCTAGTGGTTTAAGGGGTAATCAGCCCCAGCATTTT.

J is TRBJ2-2 and V is TRBV5-6; D not resolved. This CDR3 contains 18 residues. Germline assignment: CDR1 SGHDT and CDR2 YYEEEE. Trimming cost V 3 bases and J 0 bases, with 18 bases left between them. The CDR3 here is CASSSILTANANTGELFF. In DNA form, the CDR3 reads TGTGCCAGCAGCTCTATACTTACAGCTAACGCGAACACCGGGGAGCTGTTTTTT.

This clone was observed at least ten times. In the same sample, other DNA sequences code for this CDR3. The rearrangement uses TRBV2 and TRBJ2-5, with 10 bases fitting TRBD2. This CDR3 has 15 amino acids. Germline CDR1 and CDR2: SNHLY and FYNNEI. V lost 5 bases, J lost 2 bases, and 5 bases stayed unmatched. CDR3 in amino acids: CASSPLLAGQETQYF. The CDR3 DNA is TGTGCCAGCAGTCCTCTACTAGCGGGACAAGAGACCCAGTACTTC.

V usage is TRBV27 and J usage is TRBJ1-1; D is perhaps TRBD1 (6 bases). Germline lookup yields CDR1 MNHEY and CDR2 SMNVEV (reference sequence). V was pared by 5 bases and J by 1 base, with 11 bases between. CDR3 length: 14 amino acids. The CDR3 DNA reads TGTGCCAGCAGTAGAGACAGGCAGAACACTGAAGCTTTCTTT. The encoded protein is CASSRDRQNTEAFF.

This chain uses TRBV11-3 with TRBJ2-3; 7 nucleotides align to TRBD1. With V trimmed by 5 bases and J by 9 bases, 11 bases remained unmatched. The CDR3 runs to 14 residues. Germline CDR1 SGHNT, CDR2 YENEEA. CDR3 DNA: TGTGCCAGCAGCCCCCGGACAGGCGTAGAGACGCAGTATTTT. This encodes CASSPRTGVETQYF. The whole variable domain, filled in from reference TRBV11-3 and TRBJ2-3, reads EAGVVQSPRYKIIEKKQPVAFWCNPISGHNTLYWYLQNLGQGPELLIRYENEEAVDDSQLPKDRFSAERLKGVDSTLKIQPAELGDSAVYLCASSPRTGVETQYFGPGTRLTVL.

J is TRBJ1-5 and V is TRBV30; D remains ambiguous. The CDR3 is made up of 14 amino acids. Germline assignment: CDR1 GTSNPN and CDR2 SVGIG (reference sequence). Trimming stripped 1 base from V and 4 bases from J, with 11 bases between. CDR3 sequence: CAWSAARGNQPQHF. In DNA form, the CDR3 reads TGTGCCTGGAGTGCGGCCCGAGGGAATCAGCCCCAGCATTTT.

The J gene is TRBJ2-7, the V gene TRBV7-8, with D maybe TRBD1 (6 bases). CDR1 SGHVS and CDR2 FQNEAQ come from the germline V gene. There are 15 residues in the CDR3. The V end lost 5 bases, the J end lost 6 bases, and 20 bases lay between the germline ends. DNA of the CDR3: TGTGCCAGCAGCACCGAGGCAGGGGCCCCGAGCGAGCAGTACGTC. Translating it yields CASSTEAGAPSEQYV.

The V call is TRBV2, the J call TRBJ1-6; 8 bases map to TRBD1. Germline V gene lookup returns CDR1 SNHLY and CDR2 FYNNEI. V shed 6 bases and J 7 bases; nucleotides not matched to a gene: 8. CDR3 length: 15 amino acids. Here the CDR3 DNA reads TGTGCCAGCAGACCCCCCGGGACAGGAAATTCACCCCTCCACTTT. Residues: CASRPPGTGNSPLHF.